One and the same sample provided the 15 T cell receptor beta chains below, sequenced in a study of blood T cell repertoires in COVID-19 (dated by TCRdb to 2018 to 2021). The protocol used for the library was the immunoSEQ multiplex PCR assay. The table comes from immuneACCESS by way of TCRdb, which keeps in-frame sequences with V and J called. Part of the clones is missing from these tables; in studies checked, under half for an unresolved V gene and the rest for unknown reasons. The sample data list some 230,000 clones, and roughly 86% of these were observed just once. 10% to 13% of the sample belongs to the ten largest clones. Material for sequencing was peripheral blood. The source is a woman aged 45-65 years with COVID-19, enrolled during active disease.

The V and J genes are TRBV30 and TRBJ1-6; TRBD1 matches at 7 bases. V trimming: 2 bases; J trimming: 9 bases; junction bases outside the gene matches: 7. The CDR3 loop spans 14 amino acids. Germline lookup yields CDR1 GTSNPN and CDR2 SVGIG (reference sequence). CDR3 nucleotide sequence: TGTGCCTGGAGTCTAACAGGGGTAGGTTCACCCCTCCACTTT. This encodes CAWSLTGVGSPLHF.

The chain is built from TRBV14 and TRBJ1-4; 10 bases are shared with TRBD1. Germline CDR1 reads SGHDN; CDR2 reads FVKESK. The CDR3 extends over 15 amino acids. Germline trimming cut 4 bases from V and 8 bases from J; bases unmatched to any gene: 7. The CDR3 spells CASSLRQGAREKLFF. The CDR3 coding sequence is TGTGCCAGCAGCCTACGACAGGGGGCCCGGGAAAAACTGTTTTTT.

This clone was detected only once. The chain joins TRBV30 to TRBJ1-1; D is ambiguous. The CDR3 spans 15 residues. CDR1 is GTSNPN and CDR2 is SVGIG in the germline V gene (reference sequence). V was cut by 0 bases and J by 4 bases, with 15 bases left in between. The CDR3 loop is CAWSVLRRRRTEAFF. In nucleotides, the CDR3 is TGTGCCTGGAGTGTCCTAAGGAGGAGGCGCACTGAAGCTTTCTTT. Drawing the rest from reference TRBV30 and TRBJ1-1, the complete variable domain is SQTIHQWPATLVQPVGSPLSLECTVEGTSNPNLYWYRQAAGRGLQLLFYSVGIGQISSEVPQNLSASRPQDRQFILSSKKLLLSDSGFYLCAWSVLRRRRTEAFFGQGTRLTVV.

This clone has only one observation. V and J are TRBV5-4 and TRBJ2-7, with 7 bases fitting TRBD2. The CDR3 runs to 12 residues. Germline assignment: CDR1 SGHNT and CDR2 YYREEE (reference sequence). V was clipped by 5 bases and J by 6 bases; unmatched bases: 5. The CDR3 here is CASSSAGREQYV. The CDR3 nucleotides read TGTGCCAGCAGTTCAGCGGGACGCGAGCAGTACGTC.

This chain joins TRBV5-4 and TRBJ1-6; tentatively, D is TRBD1 (5 bases). Germline V CDR1 and CDR2: SGHNT, YYREEE (reference sequence). The CDR3 is 18 residues long. Trimming removed 0 bases from V and 11 bases from J, with 24 bases in between. Written as DNA, the CDR3 is TGTGCCAGCAGCTTGGTAACGGCCTGGCAGGGAAGTCCGGCACCCCTCCACTTT. Translating it yields CASSLVTAWQGSPAPLHF.

The chain joins TRBV14 to TRBJ1-2; D perhaps matches TRBD1 (5 bases). This CDR3 is built from 13 residues. The V end lost 4 bases, the J end lost 6 bases, and 12 bases lay between the germline ends. Germline values: CDR1 SGHDN, CDR2 FVKESK. This CDR3 reads CASSPKLGHGYTF. The CDR3 region has the DNA TGTGCCAGCAGCCCCAAATTGGGGCATGGCTACACCTTC.

The chain uses TRBV12-1 and TRBJ1-3; the D segment call TRBD1 is taken from the table without a DNA check. TRBV12-1 is assigned pseudogene status. The CDR3 runs to 15 residues. CDR3 nucleotides: TGTGCCAGCAGCCCGAATAAGGGGCCTGGAAACACCATATATTTT. It codes for CASSPNKGPGNTIYF.

This chain uses TRBV19 with TRBJ2-7; D not resolved. Trimming shortened V by 7 bases and J by 0 bases, and 10 bases separated the two germline ends. There are 13 residues in the CDR3. CDR1 and CDR2 from the germline V gene are LNHDA and SQIVND (reference sequence). DNA of the CDR3: TGTGCCAGTACCCCAGGCTACTCCTACGAGCAGTACTTC. Residues: CASTPGYSYEQYF.

The genes are TRBV28 and TRBJ2-5; D may be TRBD2 (7 bases). This CDR3 region has 15 residues. Germline CDR1 MDHEN, CDR2 SYDVKM. V was shortened by 1 base and J by 5 bases, with 14 bases between the two germline ends. The CDR3, as DNA: TGTGCCAGCAGTTTATCTCGGGGGGCGAGGGAGACCCAGTACTTC. It specifies CASSLSRGARETQYF. Complete variable domain (other parts from reference TRBV28 and TRBJ2-5): DVKVTQSSRYLVKRTGEKVFLECVQDMDHENMFWYRQDPGLGLRLIYFSYDVKMKEKGDIPEGYSVSREKKERFSLILESASTNQTSMYLCASSLSRGARETQYFGPGTRLLVL.

The chain employs TRBV13 and TRBJ2-1; D is undetermined. The CDR3 has 13 residues. Germline V gene sequence: CDR1 PRHDT, CDR2 FYEKMQ (reference sequence). V was pared by 0 bases and J by 5 bases, with 5 bases between. The chain's CDR3 is CASSLGLDNEQFF. The DNA of the CDR3 is TGTGCCAGCAGCTTAGGTCTAGACAATGAGCAGTTCTTC.

This chain links TRBV6-5 with TRBJ1-1; TRBD1 is a possible D gene (6 bases). The CDR3 runs to 14 residues. Germline lookup yields CDR1 MNHEY and CDR2 SVGAGI. Trimming cost V 8 bases and J 5 bases, with 18 bases left between them. CDR3 nucleotide sequence: TGTGCCAGCTCTCTCGAGGGGGGGAGAACTGAAGCTTTCTTT. Translated, it gives CASSLEGGRTEAFF.

This clone was seen a single time. The genes are TRBV3-1 (or the pseudogene TRBV3-2) and TRBJ2-7; TRBD1 aligns across 8 bases. Germline CDR1 and CDR2: LGHDT and YNNKEL (reference sequence). The CDR3 has 16 amino acids. V shed 3 bases and J 6 bases; nucleotides not matched to a gene: 13. In DNA form, the CDR3 reads TGTGCCAGCAGCCATTTTTTTTATGACAGGGGACGCGAGCAGTACGTC. As protein: CASSHFFYDRGREQYV.

The CDR3 loop reads CASSLGRSNQPQHF. CDR3 sequence (DNA): TGTGCCAGCAGTTTAGGGAGAAGCAATCAGCCCCAGCATTTT. The chain joins TRBV28 to TRBJ1-5; no clear D. V dropped 2 bases and J dropped 1 base, with 6 bases sitting between them. CDR1 and CDR2 from the germline V gene are MDHEN and SYDVKM. This CDR3 contains 14 residues.

The CDR3 sequence is CASSTGYNYGYTF. In DNA form, the CDR3 reads TGTGCCAGCAGTACAGGGTATAACTATGGCTACACCTTC. The chain has TRBV27 and TRBJ1-2; maybe TRBD1 (6 bases). Germline V CDR1 and CDR2: MNHEY, SMNVEV (reference sequence). V dropped 5 bases and J dropped 1 base, with 8 bases sitting between them. This CDR3 contains 13 residues.

The chain recombines TRBV7-2 with TRBJ2-3; tentative D call: TRBD1 (6 bases). Germline V lookup: CDR1 SGHTA, CDR2 FQGNSA. V was trimmed by 2 bases and J by 2 bases, leaving 14 bases between them. This CDR3 is built from 16 residues. CDR3 coding DNA: TGTGCCAGCAGCTTATGGCGCAGGGGTTCCACAGATACGCAGTATTTT. Residues: CASSLWRRGSTDTQYF.